These 29 T cell receptor beta chains were sequenced from one sample in a study of blood T cell repertoires in COVID-19. Assay: immunoSEQ multiplex PCR; the TCRdb copy retains only in-frame clones and omits some. There are more than 400,000 clones in the sample; approximately 85% occur only once, and about 3% lies in the top ten. What was sequenced was peripheral blood. The source of these receptors is a human donor in a cohort sampled during active COVID-19.

V and J are TRBV7-2 and TRBJ2-1; the D gene is possibly TRBD1 (5 bases). Germline V lookup: CDR1 SGHTA, CDR2 FQGNSA. V was trimmed by 4 bases and J by 10 bases, leaving 14 bases between them. CDR3 length: 13 residues. CDR3 loop: CASSSDGPGEQFF. CDR3 DNA sequence: TGTGCCAGCAGCTCGGACGGCCCAGGGGAGCAGTTCTTC.

This clone was seen once. Other DNA sequences in this sample translate to the same CDR3. V gene TRBV18 combines with J gene TRBJ1-2; 10 positions match TRBD1. The CDR3 consists of 15 residues. Looked up from germline, CDR1 is KGHSH and CDR2 is LQKENI. V was clipped by 3 bases and J by 0 bases; unmatched bases: 1. The CDR3: CASSPGTGANYGYTF. The DNA of the CDR3 is TGTGCCAGCTCACCCGGGACAGGGGCTAACTATGGCTACACCTTC.

This clone was counted only a few times. The genes are TRBV6-2 or TRBV6-3 and TRBJ1-6; D perhaps matches TRBD1 (5 bases). The germline gives CDR1 MNHEY, CDR2 SVGEGT. This CDR3 is 16 amino acids long. V was trimmed by 0 bases and J by 9 bases, leaving 15 bases between them. The CDR3 here is CASSYSTAGHGSPLHF. DNA for the CDR3: TGTGCCAGCAGTTACTCGACAGCAGGGCATGGTTCACCCCTCCACTTT.

V and J are TRBV11-3 and TRBJ2-4, with 14 nucleotides matching TRBD2. The CDR3 runs 15 residues. V dropped 3 bases and J dropped 8; count of bases not matched to a gene: 3. Germline CDR1 reads SGHNT; CDR2 reads YENEEA. This CDR3 reads CASSLGTSGSYIQYF. The CDR3 nucleotides are TGTGCCAGCAGCTTGGGGACTAGCGGGAGTTACATTCAGTACTTC.

The chain is built from TRBV7-9 and TRBJ2-5; 8 nucleotides align to TRBD2. V was pared by 4 bases and J by 2 bases, with 9 bases of the junction left unmatched. The CDR3 sequence is 16 residues long. Germline V lookup: CDR1 SEHNR, CDR2 FQNEAQ (reference sequence). Here the CDR3 reads CASSSLSSGRQETQYF. The CDR3 DNA follows: TGTGCCAGCAGCTCACTTTCGAGCGGGAGACAAGAGACCCAGTACTTC. The full variable domain, its missing parts supplied by reference TRBV7-9 and TRBJ2-5, is DTGVSQNPRHKITKRGQNVTFRCDPISEHNRLYWYRQTLGQGPEFLTYFQNEAQLEKSRLLSDRFSAERPKGSFSTLEIQRTEQGDSAMYLCASSSLSSGRQETQYFGPGTRLLVL.

The V gene is TRBV3-1 (or the pseudogene TRBV3-2), the J gene TRBJ2-7; 8 nucleotides align to TRBD2. CDR1 is LGHDT and CDR2 is YNNKEL in the germline V gene (reference sequence). V shed 0 bases, J shed 0 bases, and the junction held 4 bases outside the gene matches. This CDR3 has 16 residues. CDR3 loop: CASSQESGLVSYEQYF. CDR3 DNA: TGTGCCAGCAGCCAAGAATCGGGACTAGTCTCCTACGAGCAGTACTTC.

The genes are TRBV5-4 and TRBJ2-1; perhaps TRBD1 as D (6 bases). Germline values: CDR1 SGHNT, CDR2 YYREEE (reference sequence). V lost 0 bases to trimming and J lost 1 base, with 8 bases between them. The CDR3 has 15 amino acids. The CDR3 spells CASSLVGGSYNEQFF. CDR3 nucleotides: TGTGCCAGCAGCTTGGTAGGGGGTTCCTACAATGAGCAGTTCTTC.

The genes are TRBV30 and TRBJ1-2; D is ambiguous. V was shortened by 0 bases and J by 5 bases, with 10 bases between the two germline ends. The CDR3 spans 13 residues. Per the germline V gene, CDR1 is GTSNPN and CDR2 is SVGIG (reference sequence). Written as DNA, the CDR3 is TGTGCCTGGAGTGTACTTCGCCGATATGGCTACACCTTC. The encoded protein is CAWSVLRRYGYTF.

This rearrangement joins TRBV6-5 to TRBJ1-1; D unresolved. Per the germline V gene, CDR1 is MNHEY and CDR2 is SVGAGI. The CDR3 length is 14 residues. Trimming removed 5 bases at V and 5 bases at J, with 15 bases between. The CDR3 DNA is TGTGCCAGCAGTCCCGCCCGGGAGCGGACTGAAGCTTTCTTT. Translation: CASSPARERTEAFF.

The J gene is TRBJ2-2, the V gene TRBV5-1; no firm D call. V was cut by 1 base and J by 6 bases, with 16 bases left in between. Germline CDR1 and CDR2: SGHRS and YFSETQ. CDR3 length: 16 amino acids. CDR3 protein: CASSLYDNPIAGELFF. CDR3 bases: TGCGCCAGCAGCTTGTACGATAACCCTATCGCCGGGGAGCTGTTTTTT.

The V call is TRBV6-5, the J call TRBJ2-7; perhaps TRBD2 as D (5 bases). Germline V gene lookup returns CDR1 MNHEY and CDR2 SVGAGI. The CDR3 extends over 15 amino acids. The V and J ends lost 0 bases and 0 bases respectively, with 9 bases between them. CDR3: CASSYSAGSSYEQYF. Written as DNA, the CDR3 is TGTGCCAGCAGTTACTCGGCGGGTAGCTCCTACGAGCAGTACTTC.

V gene TRBV19 combines with J gene TRBJ1-2; TRBD1 matches 10 bases. The CDR3 has 14 amino acids. CDR1 is LNHDA, CDR2 SQIVND, per germline (reference sequence). V shed 6 bases and J 7 bases; nucleotides not matched to a gene: 8. The CDR3, as DNA: TGTGCCAGTAGACCCGGGACAGGGGTAGGTGGCTACACCTTC. Translated: CASRPGTGVGGYTF.

The rearrangement joins TRBV20-1 to TRBJ2-7; D gene ambiguous. The CDR3 runs to 12 residues. Per the germline V gene, CDR1 is DFQATT and CDR2 is SNEGSKA (reference sequence). Trimming took off 3 bases at V and 6 bases at J, with 12 bases between the two ends. DNA of the CDR3: TGCAGTGCTAGTCACGAGGTCCGCGAGCAGTACTTC. It encodes CSASHEVREQYF.

The chain links TRBV11-2 to TRBJ2-3, with 9 bases identical to TRBD2. The CDR3 length is 18 residues. Per germline, CDR1 SGHAT and CDR2 FQNNGV. V shed 1 base, J shed 2 bases, and the junction held 10 bases outside the gene matches. The DNA of the CDR3 is TGTGCCAGCAGCTTAGTAGTCGCTAGCGGGGCGACCACAGATACGCAGTATTTT. This codes for CASSLVVASGATTDTQYF.

This sequence joins TRBV7-9 and TRBJ1-2; maybe TRBD1 (6 bases). Germline CDR1 reads SEHNR; CDR2 reads FQNEAQ (reference sequence). The CDR3 runs to 15 residues. Trimming removed 2 bases at V and 4 bases at J, with 14 bases between. Here the CDR3 DNA reads TGTGCCAGCAGCTTAAGCTCAGGGGAGACCTATGGCTACACCTTC. Amino acids: CASSLSSGETYGYTF.

This chain joins TRBV4-1 and TRBJ1-4; D call uncertain. The ends were cut back, 1 base at V and 1 base at J, with 4 bases in the middle. The germline V gene has CDR1 MGHRA and CDR2 YSYEKL. This CDR3 region has 14 residues. In DNA, the CDR3 is TGCGCCAGCAGCCAAGCGGGAACTAATGAAAAACTGTTTTTT. Its protein product is CASSQAGTNEKLFF.

The rearrangement joins TRBV7-9 to TRBJ1-2, with 10 bases matching TRBD1. Germline V gives CDR1 SEHNR, CDR2 FQNEAQ (reference sequence). The CDR3 covers 15 residues. V lost 5 bases and J lost 5; bases outside the gene matches: 8. CDR3 residues: CASSPRDRGQYGYTF. For the CDR3, the DNA is TGTGCCAGCAGCCCTCGGGACAGGGGCCAATATGGCTACACCTTC.

The gene calls are TRBV19 and TRBJ1-2, with a tentative D call TRBD1 (5 bases). CDR3 length: 13 residues. Germline CDR1 LNHDA, CDR2 SQIVND (reference sequence). The ends were cut back, 8 bases at V and 4 bases at J, with 14 bases in the middle. CDR3 sequence (DNA): TGTGCCAGTCTTGACAGTTTTACCTATGGCTACACCTTC. Translated, it gives CASLDSFTYGYTF.

The gene calls are TRBV30 and TRBJ2-3; D unclear. V gave up 3 bases and J gave up 5 bases, with 21 bases separating them. This CDR3 is built from 16 residues. Germline V gene sequence: CDR1 GTSNPN, CDR2 SVGIG (reference sequence). The CDR3 is CAWSLLDRVRRDTQYF. The CDR3 region has the DNA TGTGCCTGGAGCCTTCTTGACCGGGTCCGACGAGATACGCAGTATTTT.

The CDR3 DNA reads as TGCGCCAGCAGTTCCGGGACTAGCGGGAGGCAAGAGACCCAGTACTTC. Its protein product is CASSSGTSGRQETQYF. The chain carries TRBV4-3 and TRBJ2-5, with TRBD2 identical over 15 bases. The J segment lost 2 bases and the V segment lost 6 bases, leaving 4 bases of the junction unmatched. CDR1 is LGHNA and CDR2 is YSLEER in the germline V gene. The CDR3 runs to 16 residues.

CDR3 in amino acids: CATSRGPYGYTF. The DNA of the CDR3 is TGTGCCACCAGTAGGGGGCCCTATGGCTACACCTTC. This sequence joins TRBV15 and TRBJ1-2, with 7 positions matching TRBD1. With V trimmed by 6 bases and J by 4 bases, 2 bases remained unmatched. Germline values: CDR1 LNHNV, CDR2 YYDKDF (reference sequence). The CDR3 spans 12 residues. The whole variable domain, remainder taken from reference TRBV15 and TRBJ1-2, is DAMVIQNPRYQVTQFGKPVTLSCSQTLNHNVMYWYQQKSSQAPKLLFHYYDKDFNNEADTPDNFQSRRPNTSFCFLDIRSPGLGDTAMYLCATSRGPYGYTFGSGTRLTVV.

V is TRBV10-1 and J is TRBJ2-3, with TRBD2 matching 8 bases. The CDR3 extends over 16 amino acids. V lost 3 bases, J lost 3 bases, and 8 bases stayed unmatched. CDR1 WNHNN and CDR2 SYGVQD come from the germline V gene (reference sequence). The CDR3 here is CASSDLDGRGTDTQYF. CDR3 coding DNA: TGCGCCAGCAGTGATTTGGACGGGAGGGGTACAGATACGCAGTATTTT.

Only one count was recorded for this clone. The chain has TRBV6-2 or TRBV6-3 and TRBJ2-5; D perhaps matches TRBD2 (5 bases). Looked up from germline, CDR1 is MNHEY and CDR2 is SVGEGT. The CDR3 runs to 15 residues. The V gene lost 0 bases and the J gene lost 5 bases, with 13 bases spanning the gap. CDR3 nucleotide sequence: TGTGCCAGCAGTTACTCGACGGGGAATCTGGAGACCCAGTACTTC. Protein sequence: CASSYSTGNLETQYF.

V and J are TRBV2 and TRBJ1-1; 8 nucleotides align to TRBD1. Looked up from germline, CDR1 is SNHLY and CDR2 is FYNNEI. The CDR3 runs 14 residues. Losses at the gene ends were 5 bases for V and 6 bases for J; bases not matched to a gene: 8. CDR3 amino acids: CASSPRTGTAEAFF. The DNA of the CDR3 is TGTGCCAGCAGTCCTCGGACAGGGACCGCTGAAGCTTTCTTT.

In this sample, this clone turned up a few times. V usage is TRBV5-4 and J usage is TRBJ1-2; possible D gene TRBD1, 5 bases. Germline values: CDR1 SGHNT, CDR2 YYREEE (reference sequence). The V end was cut by 2 bases, the J end by 5 bases, with 13 bases between. The CDR3 is 14 residues long. The CDR3 loop reads CASSLDRGRYGYTF. The CDR3 bases are TGTGCCAGCAGCTTAGACAGAGGTCGGTATGGCTACACCTTC.

This clone was detected only once. The chain couples TRBV29-1 to TRBJ1-5, with D unclear. V was clipped by 4 bases and J by 7 bases, with 11 bases between them. Per germline, CDR1 SQVTM and CDR2 ANQGSEA. The CDR3 has 12 residues. The DNA of the CDR3 is TGCAGCGTTGCGGACTTGGGCCAGCCCCAGCATTTT. Its translation: CSVADLGQPQHF.

This clone was counted only a few times. Here the CDR3 DNA reads TGTGCCAGCAGCCAAGGAGGGCATCCGGAAAAACTGTTTTTT. Translation gives CASSQGGHPEKLFF. The chain has TRBV2 and TRBJ1-4; D not resolved. Germline V gene data show CDR1 as SNHLY and CDR2 as FYNNEI. The CDR3 sequence is 14 residues long. V shed 6 bases and J shed 8 bases, with 16 bases lying between them.

This rearrangement joins TRBV19 to TRBJ1-5; TRBD1 is a possible D gene (6 bases). V gave up 6 bases and J gave up 4 bases, with 16 bases separating them. This CDR3 has 15 amino acids. CDR1 is LNHDA and CDR2 is SQIVND in the germline V gene (reference sequence). This chain's CDR3 is CASRARGAQNQPQHF. The CDR3 nucleotides are TGTGCCAGTAGGGCCCGGGGGGCCCAGAATCAGCCCCAGCATTTT.

CDR3 protein: CASSYSPSGRGALGNEQFF. The CDR3 DNA sequence: TGTGCCAGCAGTTACTCGCCTAGCGGGAGAGGGGCCCTTGGCAATGAGCAGTTCTTC. J is TRBJ2-1 and V is TRBV6-2 or TRBV6-3; TRBD2 matches 10 bases. The V gene end was trimmed by 0 bases and the J gene end by 6 bases; junction bases not matched to a gene: 14. Germline-derived CDR1 and CDR2 are MNHEY and SVGEGT. The CDR3 is 19 residues long.